A selection of T cell receptor beta chains follows, all from one sample in a study of blood T cell repertoires in COVID-19. Method: immunoSEQ multiplex PCR; TCRdb's copy keeps in-frame clones and lacks some. The sample includes 200,000 to 250,000 clones, 88% of them seen just once. Material for sequencing was peripheral blood. Receptors were obtained from a man aged 18 to 30 with active or convalescent COVID-19. Both conserved end residues are part of each CDR3. The D gene is left open where the match is weak. The size entry is marked missing in some rows and otherwise reads once, few, many or a size class.

size	V	length	J	D	CDR3	DNA
-	TRBV4-1	16	TRBJ2-7	TRBD1	CASSLRALDRAYEQYF	TGCGCCAGCAGCCTTCGTGCCTTGGACAGGGCCTACGAGCAGTACTTC
-	TRBV5-4	19	TRBJ2-4	TRBD2	CASSSPGLAGGRAKNIQYF	TGTGCCAGCAGCTCTCCGGGACTAGCGGGAGGTCGAGCCAAAAACATTCAGTACTTC
-	TRBV2	14	TRBJ2-7	-	CASNQRGGNYEQYF	TGTGCCAGCAATCAAAGGGGGGGGAACTACGAGCAGTACTTC
once	TRBV19	15	TRBJ2-3	-	CASSIGLGSADTQYF	TGTGCCAGTAGTATAGGGCTAGGTTCGGCAGATACGCAGTATTTT
-	TRBV14	15	TRBJ1-2	TRBD1	CASSHISGGIYGYTF	TGTGCCAGCAGCCATATATCAGGGGGCATCTATGGCTACACCTTC
-	TRBV6-5	13	TRBJ2-7	TRBD1	CASTPGQAYEQYF	TGTGCCAGCACCCCGGGACAGGCCTACGAGCAGTACTTC
-	TRBV28	16	TRBJ2-5	TRBD2	CASSGLAGGREETQYF	TGTGCCAGCAGTGGGCTAGCGGGAGGGAGAGAAGAGACCCAGTACTTC
-	TRBV3-1/TRBV3-2	16	TRBJ1-2	TRBD1	CASSNRGRDSDYGYTF	TGTGCCAGCAGTAACAGGGGGCGCGACTCTGACTATGGCTACACCTTC
-	TRBV30	14	TRBJ1-4	-	CAWSGPDGGEKLFF	TGTGCCTGGAGTGGGCCCGACGGAGGGGAAAAACTGTTTTTT
few	TRBV7-2	15	TRBJ2-3	TRBD1	CASSLTGGFRDTQYF	TGTGCCAGCAGCTTAACAGGGGGGTTCCGTGATACGCAGTATTTT
-	TRBV9	15	TRBJ2-2	-	CASSVGPSNTGELFF	TGTGCCAGCAGCGTAGGGCCATCGAACACCGGGGAGCTGTTTTTT
-	TRBV28	16	TRBJ2-5	-	CASRRTGTTRQETQYF	TGTGCCAGCAGGCGGACTGGAACAACACGCCAAGAGACCCAGTACTTC
-	TRBV30	16	TRBJ2-4	TRBD2	CAWSVGLAEAKNIQYF	TGTGCCTGGAGTGTAGGACTAGCGGAAGCCAAAAACATTCAGTACTTC
-	TRBV28	14	TRBJ2-2	TRBD1	CASSPQGASGELFF	TGTGCCAGCAGCCCTCAGGGGGCGTCCGGGGAGCTGTTTTTT
-	TRBV5-4	15	TRBJ2-6	-	CASSREGSGANVLTF	TGTGCCAGCAGCCGTGAGGGCTCTGGGGCCAACGTCCTGACTTTC
-	TRBV6-5	14	TRBJ2-2	-	CALNSLQNTGELFF	TGTGCCCTTAACAGTCTACAAAACACCGGGGAGCTGTTTTTT
-	TRBV7-3	15	TRBJ2-3	-	CASSPEGGARDTQYF	TGTGCCAGCAGCCCTGAGGGGGGGGCTAGGGATACGCAGTATTTT
-	TRBV9	14	TRBJ1-1	TRBD1	CASSVTGLNTEAFF	TGTGCCAGCAGCGTGACAGGGCTAAACACTGAAGCTTTCTTT
-	TRBV5-1	16	TRBJ2-3	TRBD2	CASSLSPGLVTDTQYF	TGCGCCAGCAGCTTGTCGCCGGGACTAGTCACAGATACGCAGTATTTT
-	TRBV9	16	TRBJ2-2	TRBD2	CASSAGTSGNTGELFF	TGTGCCAGCAGCGCGGGGACTAGCGGGAACACCGGGGAGCTGTTTTTT
-	TRBV20-1	11	TRBJ2-5	-	CSARLGETQYF	TGCAGTGCTAGGCTCGGTGAGACCCAGTACTTC
-	TRBV5-1	14	TRBJ1-1	-	CASSPSGDDTEAFF	TGCGCCAGCAGCCCGTCAGGCGATGACACTGAAGCTTTCTTT